These T cell receptor beta chains were read from a single sample in a study of blood T cell repertoires in COVID-19. This table comes from immunoSEQ multiplex PCR, and its TCRdb copy is limited to in-frame clones, with some not included. The data contain 25,000 to 30,000 clones, about 88% of them singletons. The sequencing input was peripheral blood. The source is a man between 65 and 85 years old with active COVID-19. Each CDR3 is given without its conserved first and last residue. Size is omitted from some rows. Given values are once, few, many or a class for expanded clones.

clone_size	v_call	j_call	cdr3_aa
-	TRBV5-1	TRBJ1-1	ASSLGPVQILANTEAF
-	TRBV12-3/TRBV12-4	TRBJ2-2	ASSFRAGELF
-	TRBV6-5	TRBJ2-5	ASRVQGYQETQY
-	TRBV9	TRBJ1-1	ASSANHGDPQGRDEAF
-	TRBV7-9	TRBJ1-3	ASSLVGYLGNTIY
-	TRBV6-5	TRBJ1-2	ASSFNAVAGYSGYT
-	TRBV19	TRBJ2-2	ASNMGDRPTGELF
-	TRBV13	TRBJ2-7	ASSPRRGHHEQY
-	TRBV6-1	TRBJ1-2	ASSESAGTGGLGYT
once	TRBV7-3	TRBJ1-6	ASSLTNTGGSSPLH
-	TRBV19	TRBJ2-7	ASSILRTGGAYEQY
-	TRBV2	TRBJ2-7	ASKPGSFYEQY
-	TRBV28	TRBJ2-3	ASSPPLLVRGTDTQY
-	TRBV27	TRBJ1-2	ASSFPGQRDGYT
-	TRBV11-3	TRBJ2-7	ASSLGPLYEQY
-	TRBV5-4	TRBJ2-1	ASSPRGGNNEQF
-	TRBV5-1	TRBJ2-7	ASYLQDRAGEQY
-	TRBV29-1	TRBJ2-3	SVETGAQY
-	TRBV11-2	TRBJ2-2	ASTNLVGENTGELF
-	TRBV18	TRBJ1-4	ASSQTRVPDEKLF
few	TRBV28	TRBJ1-3	ASSLAGQSYGNTIY
once	TRBV12-3/TRBV12-4	TRBJ2-1	ASRGLTGRQF
once	TRBV6-2/TRBV6-3	TRBJ2-3	ASSYSRQGVDTQY
-	TRBV5-1	TRBJ2-2	ASSPGLAGRTGELF
-	TRBV7-9	TRBJ2-1	ASSPRGIGAGIAYNEQF
-	TRBV27	TRBJ2-1	ATWPGYNEQF
-	TRBV27	TRBJ2-5	ASKRDRRQETQY
-	TRBV2	TRBJ2-5	ASRAGGGETQY
-	TRBV4-1	TRBJ1-3	ASSQVAYSGNTIY
once	TRBV6-5	TRBJ2-1	ATGRSSYNEQF
-	TRBV7-2	TRBJ1-1	ASSLMGGEAF
-	TRBV4-1	TRBJ1-1	ASSQVDRAAAEAF
-	TRBV30	TRBJ1-2	AWRQTGGSSYT
-	TRBV29-1	TRBJ1-2	SGGHQPNYGYT
-	TRBV30	TRBJ2-7	AWSQGTVPYEQY
-	TRBV7-9	TRBJ2-7	ASSLDVSGEQY
-	TRBV7-3	TRBJ2-5	ASSTSGVGAETQY
-	TRBV7-9	TRBJ1-3	ASSLVGAGQGASGNTIY
-	TRBV6-2/TRBV6-3	TRBJ1-6	ASSTRDSPLH
-	TRBV19	TRBJ1-2	ASTKPGGDGYT
-	TRBV6-5	TRBJ1-5	ASSRRDNQPQH
once	TRBV9	TRBJ2-7	ASSVEGRGWDEQY
-	TRBV9	TRBJ1-2	ASSGPGQGYGYT
-	TRBV18	TRBJ2-3	ASSPIASGGNTDTQY
-	TRBV4-2	TRBJ2-7	ASSGRLGDEQY
-	TRBV9	TRBJ2-3	ASSLSGDTQY
-	TRBV6-6	TRBJ1-1	ASSSMTGRNTEAF
once	TRBV14	TRBJ2-5	ASSQSVLQETQY
-	TRBV4-3	TRBJ1-2	ASSQDTGYGYT